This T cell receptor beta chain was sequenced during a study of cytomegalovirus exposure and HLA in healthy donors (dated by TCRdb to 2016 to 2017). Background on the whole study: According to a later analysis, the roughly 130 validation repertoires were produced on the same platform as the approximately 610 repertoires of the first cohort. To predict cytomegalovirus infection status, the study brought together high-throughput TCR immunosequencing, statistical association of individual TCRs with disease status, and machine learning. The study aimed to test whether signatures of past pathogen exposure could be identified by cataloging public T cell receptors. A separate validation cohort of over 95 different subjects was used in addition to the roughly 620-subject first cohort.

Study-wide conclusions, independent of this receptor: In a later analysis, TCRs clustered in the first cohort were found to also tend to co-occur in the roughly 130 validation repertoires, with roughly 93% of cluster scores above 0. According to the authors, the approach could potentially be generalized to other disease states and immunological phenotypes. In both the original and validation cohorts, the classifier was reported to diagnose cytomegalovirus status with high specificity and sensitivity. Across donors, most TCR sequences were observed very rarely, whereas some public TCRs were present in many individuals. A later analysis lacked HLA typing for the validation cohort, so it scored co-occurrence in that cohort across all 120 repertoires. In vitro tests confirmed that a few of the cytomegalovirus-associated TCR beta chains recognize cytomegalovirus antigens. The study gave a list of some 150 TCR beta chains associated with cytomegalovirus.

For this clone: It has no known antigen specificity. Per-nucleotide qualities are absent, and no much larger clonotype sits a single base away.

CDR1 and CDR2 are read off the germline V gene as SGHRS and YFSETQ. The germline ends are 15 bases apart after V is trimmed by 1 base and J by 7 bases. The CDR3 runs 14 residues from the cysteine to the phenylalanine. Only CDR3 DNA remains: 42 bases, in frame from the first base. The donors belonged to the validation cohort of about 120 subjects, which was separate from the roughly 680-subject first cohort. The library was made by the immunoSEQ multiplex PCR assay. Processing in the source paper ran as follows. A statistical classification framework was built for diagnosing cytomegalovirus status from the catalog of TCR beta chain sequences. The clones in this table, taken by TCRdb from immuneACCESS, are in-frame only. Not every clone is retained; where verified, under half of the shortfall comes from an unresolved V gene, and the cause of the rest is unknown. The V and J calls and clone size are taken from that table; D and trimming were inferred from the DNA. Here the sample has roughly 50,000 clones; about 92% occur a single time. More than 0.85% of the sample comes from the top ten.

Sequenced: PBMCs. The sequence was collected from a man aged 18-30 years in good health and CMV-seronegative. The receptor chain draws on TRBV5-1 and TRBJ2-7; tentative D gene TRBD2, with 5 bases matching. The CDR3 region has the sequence CASSLPPGIREQYF. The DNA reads TGCGCCAGCAGCTTGCCCCCGGGGATTAGGGAGCAGTACTTC.